The 24 T cell receptor beta chains below all came from one sample that was sequenced in a study of T cell responses to AZD1222 COVID-19 vaccine. The table came from immunoSEQ multiplex PCR; TCRdb's copy has only in-frame clones and leaves some out. The data contain about 97,000 clones, 88% of them singletons. Specimen: peripheral blood, collected on day 0 of AZD1222 vaccination. The receptor source for this set is an adult in good health.

This chain connects TRBV19 to TRBJ2-2; 8 nucleotides align to TRBD2. Trimming at V came to 5 bases and at J to 8 bases, leaving 10 bases not matched to a gene. Germline CDR1 is LNHDA and CDR2 is SQIVND (reference sequence). The CDR3 totals 15 residues. Here the CDR3 DNA reads TGTGCCAGTAGTGCCGTCGGGGGGGGCTCTGGGGAGCTGTTTTTT. This gives the protein CASSAVGGGSGELFF.

The rearrangement links TRBV19 to TRBJ2-2; tentative D call: TRBD1 (5 bases). Trimming stripped 5 bases from V and 0 bases from J, with 10 bases between. The CDR3 is 15 residues long. Germline loops: CDR1 LNHDA, CDR2 SQIVND (reference sequence). The CDR3 bases are TGTGCCAGTAGTGGCAGACAGACGAACACCGGGGAGCTGTTTTTT. It yields the protein CASSGRQTNTGELFF.

The chain combines TRBV27 with TRBJ1-2, with D possibly TRBD1 on 5 matching bases. CDR1 MNHEY and CDR2 SMNVEV come from the germline V gene (reference sequence). CDR3 size: 15 residues. The ends were cut back, 1 base at V and 2 bases at J, with 11 bases in the middle. CDR3 coding DNA: TGTGCCAGCAGTTTATATCAGGCAGGGAACTATGGCTACACCTTC. It is translated as CASSLYQAGNYGYTF.

The rearrangement links TRBV27 to TRBJ1-2, with D maybe TRBD1 (5 bases). The germline V gene has CDR1 MNHEY and CDR2 SMNVEV (reference sequence). The CDR3 loop spans 13 amino acids. V was shortened by 3 bases and J by 2 bases, with 7 bases between the two germline ends. CDR3 residues: CASSLGGNYGYTF. The CDR3 DNA sequence: TGTGCCAGCAGTTTGGGGGGGAACTATGGCTACACCTTC.

This clone was seen just once. The rearrangement uses TRBV13 and TRBJ1-3; D gene ambiguous. With 5 bases removed from V and 1 base from J, the gap between germline ends came to 9 bases. The CDR3 has 14 residues. The V gene's germline CDR1 is PRHDT and CDR2 FYEKMQ (reference sequence). Written as DNA, the CDR3 is TGTGCCAGCAGCCGAGTAGGTTCTGGAAACACCATATATTTT. Translated: CASSRVGSGNTIYF.

The CDR3 loop is CASSLKWGNGKPQHF. CDR3 DNA: TGCGCCAGCAGCTTGAAATGGGGAAACGGAAAGCCCCAGCATTTT. The chain is built from TRBV5-1 and TRBJ1-5; no clear D. From germline, CDR1 is SGHRS and CDR2 YFSETQ. The V gene lost 1 base and the J gene lost 8 bases, with 16 bases spanning the gap. CDR3 length: 15 amino acids.

The chain is built from TRBV28 and TRBJ2-1, with unresolved D. The CDR3 is 15 amino acids. Trimming cost V 1 base and J 6 bases, with 13 bases left between them. Germline V gene data show CDR1 as MDHEN and CDR2 as SYDVKM. The CDR3 reads CASSLSRQVSNEQFF. CDR3 coding DNA: TGTGCCAGCAGTTTATCTAGGCAGGTTTCCAATGAGCAGTTCTTC.

This chain uses TRBV4-1 with TRBJ2-7; D remains unclear. The germline V gene has CDR1 MGHRA and CDR2 YSYEKL. CDR3 length: 9 amino acids. Deletions cut 8 bases from V and 9 bases from J, with 8 bases between. Here the CDR3 reads CASGLGQYF. The CDR3 nucleotides are TGCGCCAGCGGCCTTGGGCAGTACTTC.

The chain carries TRBV28 and TRBJ1-2, with D hard to call. Germline lookup yields CDR1 MDHEN and CDR2 SYDVKM. CDR3 length equals 12 residues. Trimming cost V 7 bases and J 3 bases, with 9 bases left between them. The CDR3: CASTPADYGYTF. The DNA of the CDR3 is TGTGCCAGCACCCCGGCCGACTATGGCTACACCTTC.

The rearrangement joins TRBV10-2 to TRBJ2-3; D remains ambiguous. Germline CDR1 and CDR2: WSHSY and SAAADI. This CDR3 comprises 13 residues. V was trimmed by 4 bases and J by 1 base, leaving 6 bases between them. CDR3 region: CASSVEGTDTQYF. The CDR3, as DNA: TGCGCCAGCAGTGTAGAGGGCACAGATACGCAGTATTTT.

The rearrangement joins TRBV27 to TRBJ1-5, with no clear D. CDR1 is MNHEY and CDR2 is SMNVEV in the germline V gene (reference sequence). The V gene lost 0 bases and the J gene lost 2 bases, with 8 bases spanning the gap. The length of the CDR3 is 15 residues. CDR3 loop: CASSLSSQGNQPQHF. In nucleotides, the CDR3 is TGTGCCAGCAGTTTATCCTCCCAGGGCAATCAGCCCCAGCATTTT.

This chain connects TRBV10-1 to TRBJ1-6; D is uncertain. The CDR3 covers 14 residues. Trimming cost V 3 bases and J 7 bases, with 10 bases left between them. The germline gives CDR1 WNHNN, CDR2 SYGVQD (reference sequence). As DNA, the CDR3 is TGCGCCAGCAGTGAATACCGGATGAATTCACCCCTCCACTTT. Amino acid sequence: CASSEYRMNSPLHF.

The chain is built from TRBV30 and TRBJ1-6; 8 positions agree with TRBD1. V lost 7 bases and J lost 10; bases outside the gene matches: 12. Per germline, CDR1 GTSNPN and CDR2 SVGIG (reference sequence). This CDR3 is 14 amino acids long. Written as DNA, the CDR3 is TGTGCCTCAACCCGCACGACAGGGGAGTCACCCCTCCACTTT. Protein sequence: CASTRTTGESPLHF.

V and J are TRBV6-5 and TRBJ2-7, with 7 bases identical to TRBD2. This CDR3 contains 13 residues. V shed 2 bases and J 5 bases; nucleotides not matched to a gene: 3. Germline CDR1 reads MNHEY; CDR2 reads SVGAGI. CDR3 sequence (DNA): TGTGCCAGCAGTTACGGGGAGGGGAACGAGCAGTACTTC. Amino acid sequence: CASSYGEGNEQYF.

CDR3 DNA: TGTGCCAGCAGCCCAGTCAACAGGGGCGTGGGGGAGCAGTACTTC. It codes for CASSPVNRGVGEQYF. The chain combines TRBV7-6 with TRBJ2-7, with 7 bases matching TRBD1. The CDR3 has 15 residues. With V trimmed by 5 bases and J by 7 bases, 14 bases remained unmatched. CDR1 and CDR2 from the germline V gene are SGHVS and FNYEAQ.

The rearrangement joins TRBV13 to TRBJ2-6, with 7 bases identical to TRBD1. Germline V CDR1 and CDR2: PRHDT, FYEKMQ (reference sequence). J gave up 3 bases and V 5 bases, and 7 bases lay outside the gene matches. This CDR3 has 16 residues. CDR3 protein: CASSRNRGLGANVLTF. The CDR3 DNA sequence: TGTGCCAGCAGCCGGAACAGGGGTCTTGGGGCCAACGTCCTGACTTTC.

The V and J genes are TRBV6-6 and TRBJ1-4; TRBD1 is a possible D gene (5 bases). V gave up 6 bases and J gave up 4 bases, with 15 bases separating them. Per germline, CDR1 MNHNY and CDR2 SVGAGI (reference sequence). This CDR3 comprises 15 residues. CDR3 protein: CASRPRLDSNEKLFF. CDR3 nucleotides: TGTGCCAGCAGGCCCCGATTAGACAGTAATGAAAAACTGTTTTTT.

The chain employs TRBV7-9 and TRBJ1-1; tentative D call: TRBD1 (5 bases). Germline V gives CDR1 SEHNR, CDR2 FQNEAQ (reference sequence). The CDR3 covers 16 residues. Trimming cost V 4 bases and J 2 bases, with 17 bases left between them. CDR3 DNA: TGTGCCAGCAGCTGCCGCGGGGCCGAGGCTAACACTGAAGCTTTCTTT. It is translated as CASSCRGAEANTEAFF. Filled out from reference TRBV7-9 and TRBJ1-1, the complete variable domain reads DTGVSQNPRHKITKRGQNVTFRCDPISEHNRLYWYRQTLGQGPEFLTYFQNEAQLEKSRLLSDRFSAERPKGSFSTLEIQRTEQGDSAMYLCASSCRGAEANTEAFFGQGTRLTVV.

The chain combines TRBV5-1 with TRBJ2-7; possible D gene TRBD1, 5 bases. The CDR3 length is 16 residues. V dropped 0 bases and J dropped 1 base, with 14 bases sitting between them. Germline V gene lookup returns CDR1 SGHRS and CDR2 YFSETQ. CDR3 protein: CASSLAGDSRSYEQYF. CDR3 bases: TGCGCCAGCAGCTTGGCCGGCGACAGTCGGTCCTACGAGCAGTACTTC. The whole variable domain, remainder taken from reference TRBV5-1 and TRBJ2-7, is KAGVTQTPRYLIKTRGQQVTLSCSPISGHRSVSWYQQTPGQGLQFLFEYFSETQRNKGNFPGRFSGRQFSNSRSEMNVSTLELGDSALYLCASSLAGDSRSYEQYFGPGTRLTVT.

This chain uses TRBV24-1 with TRBJ2-2, with 12 bases lining up with TRBD2. In germline, CDR1 is KGHDR, CDR2 SFDVKD. Germline trimming cut 4 bases from V and 1 base from J; bases unmatched to any gene: 3. The length of the CDR3 is 17 residues. CDR3 DNA sequence: TGTGCCACCAGTGACATGGGACTAGCGGGGAACACCGGGGAGCTGTTTTTT. Amino acids: CATSDMGLAGNTGELFF.

This clone was seen only a few times. V gene TRBV3-1 (or the pseudogene TRBV3-2) combines with J gene TRBJ1-3; TRBD1 might be the D (5 bases). Germline values: CDR1 LGHDT, CDR2 YNNKEL (reference sequence). V dropped 4 bases and J dropped 0 bases, with 16 bases sitting between them. The CDR3 is made up of 17 amino acids. Here the CDR3 reads CASSPQSGTGSGNTIYF. The CDR3 DNA sequence: TGTGCCAGCAGCCCTCAATCCGGGACCGGCTCTGGAAACACCATATATTTT.

This clone appeared once. V usage is TRBV10-2 and J usage is TRBJ1-1, with TRBD1 as a possible D gene (5 bases). CDR1 and CDR2 (germline): WSHSY, SAAADI. Trimming stripped 3 bases from V and 4 bases from J, with 12 bases between. The CDR3 spans 14 residues. The CDR3 sequence is CASSDGAGSTEAFF. As DNA, the CDR3 is TGCGCCAGCAGTGATGGGGCAGGGAGCACTGAAGCTTTCTTT.

The chain couples TRBV14 to TRBJ2-5; D gene unclear. The CDR3 totals 13 residues. The V end was cut by 3 bases, the J end by 7 bases, with 12 bases between. CDR1 is SGHDN and CDR2 is FVKESK in the germline V gene. The chain's CDR3 is CASSHQWRGTQYF. CDR3 nucleotides: TGTGCCAGCAGCCATCAGTGGCGCGGGACCCAGTACTTC.

The chain carries TRBV7-9 and TRBJ2-7, with D possibly matching TRBD2 (7 bases). Germline V lookup: CDR1 SEHNR, CDR2 FQNEAQ (reference sequence). CDR3 length: 14 residues. Trimming removed 5 bases from V and 7 bases from J, with 18 bases in between. Here the CDR3 reads CASSPVAGASEQYF. The CDR3 DNA reads TGTGCCAGCAGCCCAGTTGCGGGGGCCAGTGAGCAGTACTTC.